Below are 5 T cell receptor beta chains sequenced from a single sample in a study of T cell responses to AZD1222 COVID-19 vaccine. Libraries were prepared by immunoSEQ multiplex PCR; TCRdb keeps only in-frame clonotypes and omits some of them. The table shows some 100,000 clones, with around 87% occurring only once. Sequenced here: peripheral blood, sampled on day 0 of AZD1222 vaccination. These receptors were collected from an adult in good health.

The chain joins TRBV27 to TRBJ1-1; D is perhaps TRBD1 (5 bases). Germline assignment: CDR1 MNHEY and CDR2 SMNVEV (reference sequence). The CDR3 extends over 17 amino acids. Trimming pared 2 bases from V and 0 bases from J, leaving 16 bases between. The CDR3 loop reads CASSLRAGFGVNTEAFF. The CDR3 DNA is TGTGCCAGCAGTTTAAGGGCAGGGTTCGGGGTGAACACTGAAGCTTTCTTT.

The chain uses TRBV5-1 and TRBJ1-6; a weak D match, TRBD1 (5 bases). This CDR3 is built from 15 residues. The V end was cut by 0 bases, the J end by 5 bases, with 9 bases between. CDR1 SGHRS and CDR2 YFSETQ come from the germline V gene. Here the CDR3 DNA reads TGCGCCAGCAGCTTGGAGGCAGGGCATAATTCACCCCTCCACTTT. This sequence encodes CASSLEAGHNSPLHF.

J is TRBJ2-1 and V is TRBV4-1; D possibly corresponds to TRBD2 (5 bases). V lost 1 base, J lost 8 bases, and 15 bases lay in between. Germline V CDR1 and CDR2: MGHRA, YSYEKL. This CDR3 is built from 15 residues. The CDR3 reads CASSQGAVFGDEQFF. The DNA for the CDR3 is TGCGCCAGCAGCCAAGGGGCCGTGTTCGGGGATGAGCAGTTCTTC.

There are a few counts of this clone. This chain connects TRBV5-1 to TRBJ2-2, with TRBD1 matching 7 bases. Germline CDR1 and CDR2: SGHRS and YFSETQ. V lost 3 bases, J lost 1 base, and 9 bases stayed unmatched. The CDR3 contains 17 residues. Here the CDR3 DNA reads TGCGCCAGCAGCTCATTTGCCGGGACAGAGAACACCGGGGAGCTGTTTTTT. Amino acid sequence: CASSSFAGTENTGELFF. The complete variable domain, with remaining parts taken from reference TRBV5-1 and TRBJ2-2, reads KAGVTQTPRYLIKTRGQQVTLSCSPISGHRSVSWYQQTPGQGLQFLFEYFSETQRNKGNFPGRFSGRQFSNSRSEMNVSTLELGDSALYLCASSSFAGTENTGELFFGEGSRLTVL.

The chain links TRBV19 to TRBJ1-1; D unclear. This CDR3 is built from 15 residues. The V gene's germline CDR1 is LNHDA and CDR2 SQIVND (reference sequence). V was pared by 6 bases and J by 0 bases, with 14 bases between. The CDR3 DNA is TGTGCCAGTAGGACCCTGACTGGGGTGAACACTGAAGCTTTCTTT. Its translation: CASRTLTGVNTEAFF.